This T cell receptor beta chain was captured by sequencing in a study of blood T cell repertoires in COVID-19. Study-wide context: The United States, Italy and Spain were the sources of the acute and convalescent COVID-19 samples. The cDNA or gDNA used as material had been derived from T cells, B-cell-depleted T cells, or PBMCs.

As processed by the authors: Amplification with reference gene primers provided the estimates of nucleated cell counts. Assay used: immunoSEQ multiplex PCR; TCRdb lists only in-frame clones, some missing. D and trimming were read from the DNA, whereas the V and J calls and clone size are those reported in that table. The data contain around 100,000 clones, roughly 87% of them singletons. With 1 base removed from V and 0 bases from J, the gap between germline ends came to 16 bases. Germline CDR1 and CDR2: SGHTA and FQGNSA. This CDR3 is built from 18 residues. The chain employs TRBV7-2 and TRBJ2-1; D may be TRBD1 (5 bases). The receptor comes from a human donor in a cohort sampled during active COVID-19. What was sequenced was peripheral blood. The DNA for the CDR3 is TGTGCCAGCAGCTTAGGATTGGCAGGGCAGAGCTCCTACAATGAGCAGTTCTTC. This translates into CASSLGLAGQSSYNEQFF. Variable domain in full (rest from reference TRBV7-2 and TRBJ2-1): GAGVSQSPSNKVTEKGKDVELRCDPISGHTALYWYRQSLGQGLEFLIYFQGNSAPDKSGLPSDRFSAERTGGSVSTLTIQRTQQEDSAVYLCASSLGLAGQSSYNEQFFGPGTRLTVL.